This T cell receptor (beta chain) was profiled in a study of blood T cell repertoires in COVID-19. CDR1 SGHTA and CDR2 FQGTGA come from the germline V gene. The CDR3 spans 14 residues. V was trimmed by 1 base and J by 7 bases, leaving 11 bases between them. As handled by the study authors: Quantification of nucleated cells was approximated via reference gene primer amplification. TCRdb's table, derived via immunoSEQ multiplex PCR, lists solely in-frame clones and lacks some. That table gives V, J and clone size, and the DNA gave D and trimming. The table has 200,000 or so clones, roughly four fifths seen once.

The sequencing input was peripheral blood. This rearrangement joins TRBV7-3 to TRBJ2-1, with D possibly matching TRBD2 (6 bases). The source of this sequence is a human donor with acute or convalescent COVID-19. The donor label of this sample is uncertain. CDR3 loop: CASSLMVGGNEQFF. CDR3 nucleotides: TGTGCCAGCAGCTTAATGGTCGGAGGGAATGAGCAGTTCTTC.